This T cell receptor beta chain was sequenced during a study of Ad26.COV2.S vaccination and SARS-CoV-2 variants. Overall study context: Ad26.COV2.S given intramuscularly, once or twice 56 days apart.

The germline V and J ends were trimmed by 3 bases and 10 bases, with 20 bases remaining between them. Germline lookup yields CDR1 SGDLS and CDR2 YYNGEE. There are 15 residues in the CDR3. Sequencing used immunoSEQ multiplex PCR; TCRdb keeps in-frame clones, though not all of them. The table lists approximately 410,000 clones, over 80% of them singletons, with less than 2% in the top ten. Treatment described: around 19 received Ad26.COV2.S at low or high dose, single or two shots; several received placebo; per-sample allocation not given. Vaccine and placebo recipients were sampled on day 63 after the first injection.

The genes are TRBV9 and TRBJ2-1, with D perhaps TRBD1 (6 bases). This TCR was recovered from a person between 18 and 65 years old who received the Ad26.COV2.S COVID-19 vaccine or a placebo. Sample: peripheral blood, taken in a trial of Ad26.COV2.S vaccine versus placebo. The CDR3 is CASSAGNRAQKEQFF. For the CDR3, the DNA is TGTGCCAGCAGCGCGGGAAACAGGGCGCAGAAGGAGCAGTTCTTC.